Given below is one T cell receptor (beta chain) in context. An end of the junction differs from the germline gene, which may be a read error. In the study's own analysis: Reference gene primer amplification gave nucleated cell count estimates. Repertoires were generated with immunoSEQ multiplex PCR, while TCRdb's copy carries only in-frame clones and drops some. The DNA gave D and trimming, while V, J and clone size come from that table. The sample has about 29,000 clones, 85% to 90% seen once. The data were taken from a study of blood T cell repertoires in COVID-19. Overall study context: Some COVID-19 samples were acute and others convalescent; all came from the United States, Italy and Spain. T cells, B-cell-depleted T cells, or PBMCs supplied cDNA or gDNA.

This CDR3 is built from 14 residues. Germline V gene data show CDR1 as GTSNPN and CDR2 as SVGIG (reference sequence). The source is a man aged 80 or over with acute or convalescent COVID-19. This chain joins TRBV30 and TRBJ2-7; D is perhaps TRBD1 (5 bases). Specimen: peripheral blood. DNA for the CDR3: TGTGCCTGGAGTACCCGGCCTTGGGGCTACGCGCAGTACTTC. This codes for CAWSTRPWGYAQYF. Full variable domain (outside the CDR3, taken from reference TRBV30 and TRBJ2-7): SQTIHQWPATLVQPVGSPLSLECTVEGTSNPNLYWYRQAAGRGLQLLFYSVGIGQISSEVPQNLSASRPQDRQFILSSKKLLLSDSGFYLCAWSTRPWGYAQYFGPGTRLTVT.